This paragraph reports one TCR beta chain. Antigen: not known. This sample stems from a study of T-cell memory formation after mild COVID-19. Study details: There were largely donor-specific TCR clusters.

MiXCR, applied by TCRdb to the 5' RACE reads, yields one record per CDR3 protein. Among about 270,000 distinct CDR3 sequences listed, 15% to 20% were seen once. Trimming removed 7 bases at V and 6 bases at J, with 13 bases between. CDR1 LNHDA and CDR2 SQIVND come from the germline V gene (reference sequence). This CDR3 is built from 13 residues. Whole-study findings and limits: Within pre-infection memory, some responding clones were found, suggesting cross-reactive memory joined. Of the contracting clones, CD4+ ones lay mainly in CM and EM, and CD8+ ones in EMRA.

The chain is built from TRBV19 and TRBJ1-5; D is ambiguous. The sample consisted of PBMCs or a T cell subset sorted from them (not recorded which). The TCR was taken from a man aged 18 to 29 who had mild COVID-19 (a few samples of this study predate the infection). Cell type and time point are not known. The CDR3 sequence is CASTRSRTQPQHF. CDR3 coding DNA: TGTGCCAGTACGAGGTCGAGGACTCAGCCCCAGCATTTT.